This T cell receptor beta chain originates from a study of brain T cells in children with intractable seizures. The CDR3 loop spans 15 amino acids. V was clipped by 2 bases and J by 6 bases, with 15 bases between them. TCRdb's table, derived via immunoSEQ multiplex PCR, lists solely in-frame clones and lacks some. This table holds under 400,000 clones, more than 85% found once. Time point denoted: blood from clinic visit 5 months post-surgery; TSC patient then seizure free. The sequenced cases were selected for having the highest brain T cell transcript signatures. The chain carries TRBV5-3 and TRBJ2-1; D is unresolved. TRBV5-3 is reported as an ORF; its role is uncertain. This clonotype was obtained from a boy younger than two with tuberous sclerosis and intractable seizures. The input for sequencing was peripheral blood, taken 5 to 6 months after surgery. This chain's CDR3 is CARSFTIRSSNEQFF. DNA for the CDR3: TGTGCCAGAAGCTTTACGATCAGGAGTAGCAATGAGCAGTTCTTC.